These 18 T cell receptor beta chains originate from one sample sequenced in a study of cytotoxic CD8 clonotypes in ibrutinib-treated CLL (dated by TCRdb to 2020 to 2022). Library generation was performed with the immunoSEQ multiplex PCR assay. TCRdb retrieved this table from immuneACCESS and kept in-frame rearrangements only. Not all clones are present; in checked studies, unresolved V genes account for under half, and no reason is known for the remainder. The sample table shows approximately 190,000 clones, and roughly 79% are seen once. The ten largest clones take up 9.5% to 12% of the sample. The time point label here, explained by the study, means: 12 months on ibrutinib. Specimen: PBMCs, collected after 12 months of ibrutinib treatment. The receptor set was obtained from a human donor with chronic lymphocytic leukemia.

The genes are TRBV7-4 and TRBJ2-7, with D possibly being TRBD1 or TRBD2 (5 bases each). Trimming removed 5 bases at V and 4 bases at J, with 12 bases between. CDR1 and CDR2 (germline): SGHVT, SQSDAQ. CDR3 length: 13 residues. The CDR3 DNA reads TGTGCCAGCAGCGGGGACCTACCTTACGAGCAGTACTTC. Translating it yields CASSGDLPYEQYF.

The chain has TRBV7-9 and TRBJ1-1; no reliable D call. CDR1 is SEHNR, CDR2 FQNEAQ, per germline (reference sequence). This CDR3 comprises 13 residues. V lost 6 bases, J lost 2 bases, and 10 bases lay in between. The CDR3 is CASSWVDNTEAFF. CDR3 in DNA: TGTGCCAGCAGTTGGGTGGACAACACTGAAGCTTTCTTT.

This chain uses TRBV15 with TRBJ2-1; 12 bases match TRBD2. With 0 bases clipped from V and 8 bases from J, the junction kept 5 bases outside the gene matches. Germline V gene data show CDR1 as LNHNV and CDR2 as YYDKDF (reference sequence). The CDR3 consists of 16 residues. The CDR3 DNA is TGTGCCACCAGCAGAGATAGACTAGCGGGAGTCCATGAGCAGTTCTTC. It is translated as CATSRDRLAGVHEQFF.

The V and J genes are TRBV6-5 and TRBJ2-4; D remains unclear. This CDR3 has 14 amino acids. The ends were cut back, 2 bases at V and 0 bases at J, with 5 bases in the middle. The germline V gene has CDR1 MNHEY and CDR2 SVGAGI. DNA of the CDR3: TGTGCCAGCAGTTACCAAGGAGCCAAAAACATTCAGTACTTC. Translated: CASSYQGAKNIQYF.

This clone has a single count. The chain couples TRBV28 to TRBJ1-5; D is perhaps TRBD1 (5 bases). The V and J ends lost 4 bases and 7 bases respectively, with 8 bases between them. Germline CDR1 MDHEN, CDR2 SYDVKM. The CDR3 runs to 12 residues. CDR3: CASSSQGQPQHF. Here the CDR3 DNA reads TGTGCCAGCAGTTCGCAGGGACAGCCCCAGCATTTT.

The chain combines TRBV7-6 with TRBJ2-7; a possible D gene is TRBD1 (6 bases). CDR3 length: 15 amino acids. V was shortened by 0 bases and J by 3 bases, with 12 bases between the two germline ends. Germline V gives CDR1 SGHVS, CDR2 FNYEAQ. The CDR3 nucleotides read TGTGCCAGCAGCTTAGCCTATGGGGGCGACTACGAGCAGTACTTC. Protein product: CASSLAYGGDYEQYF.

This chain uses TRBV7-9 with TRBJ2-7; 8 bases match TRBD1. Germline CDR1 SEHNR, CDR2 FQNEAQ (reference sequence). V shed 7 bases, J shed 4 bases, and the junction held 9 bases outside the gene matches. The CDR3 contains 14 residues. Here the CDR3 DNA reads TGTGCCAGCACCCTGACAGGGGTGGCATACGAGCAGTACTTC. This sequence encodes CASTLTGVAYEQYF.

This sequence joins TRBV7-9 and TRBJ2-7; D uncertain. The CDR3 length is 14 residues. The V and J ends lost 1 base and 7 bases respectively, with 14 bases between them. CDR1 SEHNR and CDR2 FQNEAQ come from the germline V gene (reference sequence). CDR3 sequence reads: CASSLVGRYGEQYF. CDR3 DNA sequence: TGTGCCAGCAGCTTAGTGGGCCGATACGGTGAGCAGTACTTC.

This chain joins TRBV30 and TRBJ2-2, with D uncertain. The V and J ends lost 5 bases and 3 bases respectively, with 16 bases between them. The germline V gene encodes CDR1 GTSNPN and CDR2 SVGIG (reference sequence). The CDR3 extends over 15 amino acids. CDR3 in amino acids: CAWLSDHLHTGELFF. The CDR3 region has the DNA TGTGCCTGGCTCTCGGACCACCTCCACACCGGGGAGCTGTTTTTT.

V usage is TRBV6-5 and J usage is TRBJ2-7; possible D gene TRBD1, 5 bases. V lost 4 bases, J lost 2 bases, and 9 bases lay in between. Germline V lookup: CDR1 MNHEY, CDR2 SVGAGI. This CDR3 has 13 amino acids. CDR3 sequence reads: CASSWTPTYEQYF. Here the CDR3 DNA reads TGTGCCAGCAGTTGGACACCAACCTACGAGCAGTACTTC.

The gene calls are TRBV30 and TRBJ2-5, with 10 bases identical to TRBD2. CDR1 and CDR2 from the germline V gene are GTSNPN and SVGIG (reference sequence). Unmatched junction bases numbered 4, after V lost 0 bases and J lost 3 bases. The CDR3 has 15 amino acids. The CDR3 nucleotides read TGTGCCTGGAGTGTAGGTCTAGCGGGGGAAGAGACCCAGTACTTC. Encoded protein: CAWSVGLAGEETQYF.

V usage is TRBV5-5 and J usage is TRBJ1-1; D possibly corresponds to TRBD1 (5 bases). The CDR3 extends over 17 amino acids. Trimming left V 1 base short and J 1 base short, with 17 bases between. Germline CDR1 and CDR2: SGHKS and YYEKEE (reference sequence). CDR3 sequence reads: CASSLLTRGAGNTEAFF. The CDR3, as DNA: TGTGCCAGCAGCTTGCTGACGAGGGGAGCCGGGAACACTGAAGCTTTCTTT.

V usage is TRBV28 and J usage is TRBJ1-4; 9 bases align to TRBD1. V lost 5 bases and J lost 14; bases outside the gene matches: 12. This CDR3 has 14 residues. Germline V gene sequence: CDR1 MDHEN, CDR2 SYDVKM. For the CDR3, the DNA is TGTGCCAGCAGTCTCTTACAGGGGGCCCAAGTTCTGTTTTTT. Translation gives CASSLLQGAQVLFF.

In this sample, this clone turned up many times. V is TRBV5-1 and J is TRBJ2-5, with D possibly matching TRBD2 (5 bases). CDR3 length: 15 residues. V was trimmed by 0 bases and J by 2 bases, leaving 11 bases between them. Germline V gene sequence: CDR1 SGHRS, CDR2 YFSETQ. CDR3 DNA: TGCGCCAGCAGCTTGGCGGGGTTAGTACAAGAGACCCAGTACTTC. Amino acid sequence: CASSLAGLVQETQYF.

The CDR3 sequence: CASSPRAGYEQYF. The CDR3 DNA reads as TGTGCCAGCAGCCCCCGGGCTGGCTACGAGCAGTACTTC. V usage is TRBV27 and J usage is TRBJ2-7; D not certain. The germline CDR1 and CDR2 sequences are MNHEY and SMNVEV (reference sequence). The CDR3 sequence is 13 residues long. Trimming took 6 bases from V and 3 from J, leaving 12 bases between them.

A word on this clone: Germline and junction disagree at one end, which may indicate a read error. The chain is built from TRBV7-7 and TRBJ2-3; possibly TRBD1 for D (6 bases). The CDR3 is 14 residues long. Germline V CDR1 and CDR2: SSHAT, FNYEAQ (reference sequence). Here the CDR3 DNA reads TGTGCTAGCAGCCCCGGACAGTTCTCGGATACGCAGTATTTT. Its translation is CASSPGQFSDTQYF.

This chain uses TRBV28 with TRBJ2-7; TRBD2 might be the D (5 bases). The CDR3 spans 14 residues. Trimming stripped 5 bases from V and 4 bases from J, with 15 bases between. CDR1 is MDHEN and CDR2 is SYDVKM in the germline V gene. CDR3 DNA: TGTGCCAGCAGTCCGACCCCCGGGGAGTACGAGCAGTACTTC. It translates to CASSPTPGEYEQYF.

The chain combines TRBV19 with TRBJ1-1; TRBD1 is a possible D gene (5 bases). The CDR3 sequence is 13 residues long. In germline, CDR1 is LNHDA, CDR2 SQIVND (reference sequence). V lost 11 bases to trimming and J lost 4 bases, with 17 bases between them. The CDR3 here is CASSGQGSTEAFF. The CDR3 DNA reads as TGTGCCTCATCAGGCCAGGGCAGCACTGAAGCTTTCTTT.